The present T cell receptor beta chain was sequenced within a study of T cells in Graves' hyperthyroidism and ophthalmopathy. Amplified TCR beta CDR3 regions came from RNA transcripts. Carried out on the TCR CDR3, a first-round RT-PCR used the HTBI primer set. In TCRdb, the multiplex PCR reads were re-called with MiXCR into one record per CDR3 protein. The sample holds roughly 580,000 distinct CDR3 sequences, around 46% seen once. This clonotype was seen only a few times. Its antigen is currently unknown. Overall study findings and caveats: The model identified upcoming ophthalmopathy a median approximately 6.5 months ahead of onset. Appearing also in blood were most of the thyroid clonotypes expanded above 0.001.

The CDR3 length is 14 residues. V lost 1 base to trimming and J lost 3 bases, with 6 bases between them. In germline, CDR1 is SGHTA, CDR2 FQGTGA. Hyperthyroidism patients were newly diagnosed, had disease duration under 2 months, and were aged 18 to 65 years. The rearrangement joins TRBV7-3 to TRBJ2-2, with D uncertain. Specimen: peripheral blood or thyroid tissue (not recorded which). This sequence originates from a young woman with Graves' hyperthyroidism. This CDR3 is CASSLMADTGELFF. The CDR3 region has the DNA TGTGCCAGCAGCTTAATGGCGGACACCGGGGAGCTGTTTTTT.